This TCR beta chain comes out of a study of vaccination and CD4 T cells after COVID-19. Deletions cut 4 bases from V and 0 bases from J, with 13 bases between. Germline lookup yields CDR1 SGHTA and CDR2 FQGNSA. The CDR3 sequence is 16 residues long. Sequenced with the Oncomine TCR Beta short-read assay was DNA taken from cultured CD4+ T cells. TCRdb analysed the PCR reads with MiXCR anew, one entry per CDR3 protein. The data contain about 12,000 distinct CDR3 sequences, 55% to 65% of them singletons. This sample's treatment: approximately 9-day PBMC culture with coronavirus spike peptide pools or control peptides (ViraFEST assay). A note on this clonotype: The antigen is unknown.

V usage is TRBV7-2 and J usage is TRBJ1-5, with TRBD1 as a possible D gene (6 bases). The receptor comes from a human donor who had recovered from COVID-19. This specimen was CD4+ T cells from blood, cultured in vitro, taken before SARS-CoV-2 vaccination. The CDR3 DNA reads as TGTGCCAGCAGCTCTACAGGGTTGCATAGCAATCAGCCCCAGCATTTT. It encodes CASSSTGLHSNQPQHF.